One sample yielded the 22 T cell receptor beta chains listed below, sequenced in a study of long-term antiretroviral therapy in people with HIV. It was version v3.0 of the immunoSEQ assay that was run at survey level. Only in-frame clones appear in the TCRdb table, and some are missing; sequencing was by immunoSEQ multiplex PCR. This table holds tens of thousands of clones, around 84% found once. The specimen comprised unsorted PBMCs, sampled 0.2 years after starting antiretroviral therapy. Receptors originate from a woman in her thirties with HIV.

The chain combines TRBV11-2 with TRBJ1-3; D might be TRBD1 (6 bases). Deletions cut 5 bases from V and 0 bases from J, with 11 bases between. The CDR3 covers 15 residues. CDR1 SGHAT and CDR2 FQNNGV come from the germline V gene. CDR3 region: CASSLGQSSGNTIYF. The CDR3 DNA reads as TGTGCCAGCAGCCTAGGACAGAGCTCTGGAAACACCATATATTTT.

CDR3 in amino acids: CASSLAQDGFGYTF. CDR3 DNA: TGTGCCAGCAGCTTGGCACAGGATGGTTTTGGCTACACCTTC. This chain uses TRBV5-4 with TRBJ1-2, with D possibly TRBD1 on 5 matching bases. Germline V gene data show CDR1 as SGHNT and CDR2 as YYREEE (reference sequence). The CDR3 spans 14 residues. V was trimmed by 0 bases and J by 7 bases, leaving 13 bases between them.

This clone has a handful of counts. This rearrangement joins TRBV18 to TRBJ1-2; maybe TRBD1 (5 bases). In germline, CDR1 is KGHSH, CDR2 LQKENI. CDR3 length: 14 amino acids. Deletions cut 3 bases from V and 4 bases from J, with 12 bases between. The CDR3 region has the DNA TGTGCCAGCTCACCGGGACCTCTTCTCTATGGCTACACCTTC. Protein sequence: CASSPGPLLYGYTF.

The chain links TRBV5-8 to TRBJ2-7; no reliable D call. The CDR3 is 14 amino acids. Deletions cut 4 bases from V and 2 bases from J, with 13 bases between. Germline CDR1 is SGHTS and CDR2 is YDEGEE. The DNA for the CDR3 is TGTGCCAGCAGCGTTAAAGGGATTGCCTACGAGCAGTACGTC. Its protein is CASSVKGIAYEQYV.

The V call is TRBV29-1, the J call TRBJ1-2; TRBD1 is a possible D gene (5 bases). The V gene lost 6 bases and the J gene lost 4 bases, with 9 bases spanning the gap. The CDR3 runs to 11 residues. Germline CDR1 is SQVTM and CDR2 is ANQGSEA. In nucleotides, the CDR3 is TGCAGCGTGGTGGACACCTATGGCTACACCTTC. Its protein is CSVVDTYGYTF.

The J gene is TRBJ1-1, the V gene TRBV27; D uncertain. The V and J ends lost 6 bases and 3 bases respectively, with 17 bases between them. Germline V lookup: CDR1 MNHEY, CDR2 SMNVEV (reference sequence). This CDR3 contains 15 residues. The CDR3 nucleotides are TGTGCCAGCAGCCAGTCTGGGCCGGCGGACACTGAAGCTTTCTTT. This encodes CASSQSGPADTEAFF.

This chain connects TRBV11-2 to TRBJ1-3; perhaps TRBD1 as D (5 bases). Germline CDR1 and CDR2: SGHAT and FQNNGV. The CDR3 consists of 17 residues. Trimming removed 6 bases at V and 1 base at J, with 19 bases between. Here the CDR3 reads CASSFLYRGESGNTIYF. DNA of the CDR3: TGTGCCAGCAGTTTTCTTTATCGAGGGGAATCTGGAAACACCATATATTTT.

This chain uses TRBV20-1 with TRBJ2-7; tentatively, D is TRBD2 (5 bases). The CDR3 runs 11 residues. The germline V gene encodes CDR1 DFQATT and CDR2 SNEGSKA (reference sequence). Here the CDR3 reads CSAREGLEQYV. The CDR3 DNA reads TGCAGTGCTCGAGAGGGTCTCGAGCAGTACGTC.

The rearrangement links TRBV2 to TRBJ1-2; TRBD1 agrees at 9 bases. This CDR3 is 14 amino acids long. The junction had 8 bases not matched to a gene; V was cut back by 8 bases and J by 4 bases. Germline-derived CDR1 and CDR2 are SNHLY and FYNNEI. The CDR3 DNA is TGTGCCAGCGTCAGGACAGGGGAGGTCTATGGCTACACCTTC. Protein: CASVRTGEVYGYTF.

DNA for the CDR3: TGTGCCAGCAGCCCTAGGGACAGGGTAAACGGCTACACCTTC. It yields the protein CASSPRDRVNGYTF. The chain recombines TRBV9 with TRBJ1-2, with 9 nucleotides matching TRBD1. The germline CDR1 and CDR2 sequences are SGDLS and YYNGEE. V shed 4 bases and J 8 bases; nucleotides not matched to a gene: 9. The CDR3 is 14 residues long. The full variable domain, rest sourced from reference TRBV9 and TRBJ1-2, is DSGVTQTPKHLITATGQRVTLRCSPRSGDLSVYWYQQSLDQGLQFLIQYYNGEERAKGNILERFSAQQFPDLHSELNLSSLELGDSALYFCASSPRDRVNGYTFGSGTRLTVV.

This clone was seen once. The CDR3 spells CASSSTDTQYF. The CDR3, as DNA: TGTGCCAGCAGCTCCACAGATACGCAGTATTTT. The chain recombines TRBV9 with TRBJ2-3; no firm D call. The ends were cut back, 4 bases at V and 2 bases at J, with 2 bases in the middle. The germline V gene has CDR1 SGDLS and CDR2 YYNGEE. This CDR3 region has 11 residues.

A single count supports this clone. The chain employs TRBV9 and TRBJ1-2, with TRBD1 identical over 7 bases. The CDR3 contains 18 residues. Germline assignment: CDR1 SGDLS and CDR2 YYNGEE. Trimming removed 0 bases from V and 2 bases from J; junction bases left unmatched: 13. CDR3 DNA sequence: TGTGCCAGCAGCGTAGGGGGTCGGGCAGGGGGACCGAACTATGGCTACACCTTC. Its translation is CASSVGGRAGGPNYGYTF. The variable domain in full, completed from reference TRBV9 and TRBJ1-2, reads DSGVTQTPKHLITATGQRVTLRCSPRSGDLSVYWYQQSLDQGLQFLIQYYNGEERAKGNILERFSAQQFPDLHSELNLSSLELGDSALYFCASSVGGRAGGPNYGYTFGSGTRLTVV.

The rearrangement links TRBV6-1 to TRBJ1-5; D possibly corresponds to TRBD1 (5 bases). CDR3 length: 14 residues. V lost 10 bases and J 2 bases, leaving 15 bases between the germline ends. Germline-derived CDR1 and CDR2 are MNHNS and SASEGT. The CDR3 DNA follows: TGTGCCACTTCCGTGGGGGGGGGCAATCAGCCCCAGCATTTT. It yields the protein CATSVGGGNQPQHF.

The chain has TRBV10-3 and TRBJ2-5; 10 bases are a match to TRBD2. From germline, CDR1 is ENHRY and CDR2 SYGVKD. The J segment lost 4 bases and the V segment lost 9 bases, leaving 2 bases of the junction unmatched. The CDR3 spans 12 residues. The CDR3 coding sequence is TGTGCCATACGGACTAGCGGAGAGACCCAGTACTTC. Amino acid sequence: CAIRTSGETQYF.

The V and J genes are TRBV15 and TRBJ1-2; 8 nucleotides match TRBD1. CDR3 length: 15 amino acids. Germline trimming cut 0 bases from V and 4 bases from J; bases unmatched to any gene: 4. Germline values: CDR1 LNHNV, CDR2 YYDKDF (reference sequence). The CDR3: CATSRDLGQGYGYTF. The DNA of the CDR3 is TGTGCCACCAGCAGAGATCTTGGACAGGGCTATGGCTACACCTTC.

The chain is built from TRBV15 and TRBJ2-7; D is ambiguous. The CDR3 is 16 amino acids. Trimming took 0 bases from V and 0 from J, leaving 12 bases between them. The germline V gene encodes CDR1 LNHNV and CDR2 YYDKDF (reference sequence). The CDR3: CATSRDTFDNSYEQYF. CDR3 bases: TGTGCCACCAGCAGAGATACGTTCGACAACTCCTACGAGCAGTACTTC.

The CDR3 region has the DNA TGTGCCAGCAGCCACTCGCCGGCGGGGGCAGCCCGGACTGTTCGTGAGCAGTACTTC. This encodes CASSHSPAGAARTVREQYF. The chain carries TRBV14 and TRBJ2-7; D possibly corresponds to TRBD2 (7 bases). Germline CDR1 is SGHDN and CDR2 is FVKESK. The CDR3 has 19 amino acids. Between the trimmed V and J ends, which lost 3 bases and 7 bases, there was a span of 31 bases.

There are a few counts of this clone. CDR3 in DNA: TGCGCCAGCAGCCTCGGGAGTTCGGGCTACACCTTC. It is translated as CASSLGSSGYTF. This rearrangement joins TRBV4-1 to TRBJ1-2; no clear D. Germline V CDR1 and CDR2: MGHRA, YSYEKL. With 4 bases removed from V and 8 bases from J, the gap between germline ends came to 11 bases. The CDR3 is 12 residues long.

This clone has a single count. The rearrangement uses TRBV7-2 and TRBJ2-1; no definite D call. This CDR3 has 14 residues. Trimming cost V 5 bases and J 7 bases, with 15 bases left between them. Germline CDR1 reads SGHTA; CDR2 reads FQGNSA. The CDR3 sequence: CASSRLGRVNEQFF. The CDR3 DNA follows: TGTGCCAGCAGCCGTCTCGGACGGGTGAATGAGCAGTTCTTC.

The genes are TRBV5-1 and TRBJ1-1, with a possible D match to TRBD1 (5 bases). The CDR3 sequence is 13 residues long. V gave up 4 bases and J gave up 8 bases, with 15 bases separating them. Germline V gene data show CDR1 as SGHRS and CDR2 as YFSETQ. The CDR3 protein is CASSPQGKLEAFF. In DNA form, the CDR3 reads TGCGCCAGCAGCCCTCAGGGAAAACTAGAAGCTTTCTTT.

The chain couples TRBV7-8 to TRBJ1-3, with D tentatively TRBD1 (6 bases). Germline CDR1 reads SGHVS; CDR2 reads FQNEAQ. Between the trimmed V and J ends, which lost 1 base and 5 bases, there was a span of 12 bases. The CDR3 is made up of 15 amino acids. The CDR3 DNA reads TGTGCCAGCAGCTTAGATCGGACAGCGCGAAACACCATATATTTT. It encodes CASSLDRTARNTIYF.

The V call is TRBV4-1, the J call TRBJ2-5, with D perhaps given as TRBD1 or TRBD2 (5 bases each). The V and J ends lost 0 bases and 4 bases respectively, with 12 bases between them. This CDR3 has 15 amino acids. Germline V gene lookup returns CDR1 MGHRA and CDR2 YSYEKL. The CDR3 DNA sequence: TGCGCCAGCAGCCAAGATACCGGGGCGAGAGAGACCCAGTACTTC. It codes for CASSQDTGARETQYF.